This T cell receptor beta chain was identified during a study of blood T cell repertoires in COVID-19. Study information: T cells, B-cell-depleted T cells, or PBMCs supplied cDNA or gDNA.

TCRdb keeps only in-frame clones here, not all; method: immunoSEQ multiplex PCR. The sample has about 220,000 clones; around four fifths are singletons. CDR1 and CDR2 from the germline V gene are SGHTA and FQGTGA. Germline trimming cut 5 bases from V and 2 bases from J; bases unmatched to any gene: 3. The CDR3 totals 14 residues. Input material: PBMCs or T cells enriched from blood (not recorded which). The receptor was isolated from a woman aged 40-49 years who had been exposed to COVID-19. The genes are TRBV7-3 and TRBJ2-5, with 9 positions matching TRBD2. The CDR3 sequence: CASSRTSGQETQYF. CDR3 DNA sequence: TGTGCCAGCAGCCGAACTAGCGGGCAAGAGACCCAGTACTTC.